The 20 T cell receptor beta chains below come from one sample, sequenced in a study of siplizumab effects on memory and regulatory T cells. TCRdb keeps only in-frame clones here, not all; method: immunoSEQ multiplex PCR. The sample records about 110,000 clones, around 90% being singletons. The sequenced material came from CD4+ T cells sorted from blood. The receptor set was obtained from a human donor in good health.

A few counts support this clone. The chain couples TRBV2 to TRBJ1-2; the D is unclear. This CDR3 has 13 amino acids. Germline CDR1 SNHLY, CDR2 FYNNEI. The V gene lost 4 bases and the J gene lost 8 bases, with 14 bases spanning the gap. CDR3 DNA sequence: TGTGCCAGCAGTGGGACCGACCTAAGAGGCTACACCTTC. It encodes CASSGTDLRGYTF.

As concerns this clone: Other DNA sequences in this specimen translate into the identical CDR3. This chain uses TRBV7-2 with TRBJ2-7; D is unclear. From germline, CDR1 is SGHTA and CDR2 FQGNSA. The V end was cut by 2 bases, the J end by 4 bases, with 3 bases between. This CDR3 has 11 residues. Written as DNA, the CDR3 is TGTGCCAGCAGCTTAAGGTACGAGCAGTACTTC. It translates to CASSLRYEQYF.

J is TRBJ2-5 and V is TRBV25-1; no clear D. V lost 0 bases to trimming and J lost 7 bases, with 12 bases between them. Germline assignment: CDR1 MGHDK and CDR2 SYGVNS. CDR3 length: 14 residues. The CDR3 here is CASSEYATEGTQYF. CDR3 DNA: TGTGCCAGCAGTGAATACGCGACGGAAGGGACCCAGTACTTC. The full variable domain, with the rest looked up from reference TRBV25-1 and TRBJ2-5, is EADIYQTPRYLVIGTGKKITLECSQTMGHDKMYWYQQDPGMELHLIHYSYGVNSTEKGDLSSESTVSRIRTEHFPLTLESARPSHTSQYLCASSEYATEGTQYFGPGTRLLVL.

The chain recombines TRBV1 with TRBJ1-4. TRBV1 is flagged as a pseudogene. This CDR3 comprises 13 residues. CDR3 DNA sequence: TGCACCAGCGAAAACCAGCATAATGAAAAACTGTTTTTT. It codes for CTSENQHNEKLFF.

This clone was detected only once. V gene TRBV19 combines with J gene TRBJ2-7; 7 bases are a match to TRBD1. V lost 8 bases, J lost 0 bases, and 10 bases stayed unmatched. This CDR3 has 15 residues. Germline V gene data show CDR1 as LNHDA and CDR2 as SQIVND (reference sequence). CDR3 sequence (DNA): TGTGCCAGTCGCCCGGCAGGGGGTAGCTCCTACGAGCAGTACTTC. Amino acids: CASRPAGGSSYEQYF.

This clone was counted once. The CDR3 region has the DNA TGTGCCAGCAGCTTCGGGACAGGGGAATTCGAGCAGTACTTC. Translating it yields CASSFGTGEFEQYF. The V and J genes are TRBV7-8 and TRBJ2-7, with 10 nucleotides matching TRBD1. The V segment lost 3 bases and the J segment 6 bases; nucleotides outside the gene matches: 5. This CDR3 comprises 14 residues. The germline gives CDR1 SGHVS, CDR2 FQNEAQ.

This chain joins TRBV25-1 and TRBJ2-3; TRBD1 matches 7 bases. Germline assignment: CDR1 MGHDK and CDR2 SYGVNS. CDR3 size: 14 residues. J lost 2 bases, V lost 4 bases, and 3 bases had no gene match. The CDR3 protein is CASSGDSHTDTQYF. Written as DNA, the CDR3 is TGTGCCAGCAGTGGGGACAGCCACACAGATACGCAGTATTTT.

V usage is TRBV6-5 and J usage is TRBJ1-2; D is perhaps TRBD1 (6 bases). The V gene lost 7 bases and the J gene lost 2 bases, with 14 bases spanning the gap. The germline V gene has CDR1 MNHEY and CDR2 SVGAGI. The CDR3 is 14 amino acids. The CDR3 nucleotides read TGTGCCAGCAAGGTGACAGGACAGAACTATGGCTACACCTTC. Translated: CASKVTGQNYGYTF.

CDR3 in amino acids: CAISESVGAYF. In DNA form, the CDR3 reads TGTGCCATCAGTGAGTCCGTCGGTGCGTATTTT. The rearrangement uses TRBV10-3 and TRBJ2-3, with D unresolved. Trimming removed 0 bases from V and 14 bases from J, with 9 bases in between. Per germline, CDR1 ENHRY and CDR2 SYGVKD. This CDR3 comprises 11 residues.

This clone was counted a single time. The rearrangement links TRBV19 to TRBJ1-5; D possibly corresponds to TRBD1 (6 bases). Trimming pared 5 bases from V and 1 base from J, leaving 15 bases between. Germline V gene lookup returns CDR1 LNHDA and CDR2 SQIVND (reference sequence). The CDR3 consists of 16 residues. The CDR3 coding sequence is TGTGCCAGTAGTGCATCAGGGGTCCAAAGCAATCAGCCCCAGCATTTT. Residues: CASSASGVQSNQPQHF. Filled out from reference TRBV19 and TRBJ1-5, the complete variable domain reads DGGITQSPKYLFRKEGQNVTLSCEQNLNHDAMYWYRQDPGQGLRLIYYSQIVNDFQKGDIAEGYSVSREKKESFPLTVTSAQKNPTAFYLCASSASGVQSNQPQHFGDGTRLSIL.

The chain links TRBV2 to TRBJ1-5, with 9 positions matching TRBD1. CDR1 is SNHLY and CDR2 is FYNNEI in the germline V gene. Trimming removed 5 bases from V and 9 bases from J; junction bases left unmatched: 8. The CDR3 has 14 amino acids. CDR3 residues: CASSRTGDLRPQHF. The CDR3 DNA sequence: TGTGCCAGCAGTCGGACAGGGGACCTCCGGCCCCAGCATTTT. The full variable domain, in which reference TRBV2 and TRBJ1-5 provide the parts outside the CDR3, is EPEVTQTPSHQVTQMGQEVILRCVPISNHLYFYWYRQILGQKVEFLVSFYNNEISEKSEIFDDQFSVERPDGSNFTLKIRSTKLEDSAMYFCASSRTGDLRPQHFGDGTRLSIL.

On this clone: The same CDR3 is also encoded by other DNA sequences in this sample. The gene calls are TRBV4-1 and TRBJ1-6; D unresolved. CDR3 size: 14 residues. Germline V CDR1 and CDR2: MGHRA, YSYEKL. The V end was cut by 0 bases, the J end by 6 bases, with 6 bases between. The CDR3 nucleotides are TGCGCCAGCAGCCAAGAGTTTAGTAATTCACCCCTCCACTTT. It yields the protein CASSQEFSNSPLHF.

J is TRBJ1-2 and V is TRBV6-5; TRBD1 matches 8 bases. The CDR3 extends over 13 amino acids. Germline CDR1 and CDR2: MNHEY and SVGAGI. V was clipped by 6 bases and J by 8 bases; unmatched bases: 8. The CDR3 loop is CASSPTRGRGYTF. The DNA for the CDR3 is TGTGCCAGCAGCCCAACCAGGGGGCGAGGCTACACCTTC.

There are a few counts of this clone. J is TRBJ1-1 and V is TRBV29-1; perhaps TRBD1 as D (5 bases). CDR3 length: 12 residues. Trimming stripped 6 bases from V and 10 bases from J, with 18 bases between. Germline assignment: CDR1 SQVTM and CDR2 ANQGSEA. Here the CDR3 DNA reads TGCAGCGTACAACCCGGGACCAGTGGAGCTTTCTTT. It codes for CSVQPGTSGAFF.

CDR3 residues: CASSPDREKLFF. CDR3 bases: TGTGCCAGCAGTCCGGACAGGGAAAAACTGTTTTTT. V usage is TRBV2 and J usage is TRBJ1-4; 7 bases fit TRBD1. The CDR3 covers 12 residues. Trimming cost V 5 bases and J 8 bases; bases outside gene matches: 2. Germline V CDR1 and CDR2: SNHLY, FYNNEI.

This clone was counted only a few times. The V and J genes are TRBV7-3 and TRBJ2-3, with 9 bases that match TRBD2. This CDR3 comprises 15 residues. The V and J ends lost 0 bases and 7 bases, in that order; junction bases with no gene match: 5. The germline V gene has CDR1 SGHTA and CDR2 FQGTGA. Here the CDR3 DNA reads TGTGCCAGCAGCTTAACTAGCGGGAGAACAAATACGCAGTATTTT. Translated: CASSLTSGRTNTQYF.

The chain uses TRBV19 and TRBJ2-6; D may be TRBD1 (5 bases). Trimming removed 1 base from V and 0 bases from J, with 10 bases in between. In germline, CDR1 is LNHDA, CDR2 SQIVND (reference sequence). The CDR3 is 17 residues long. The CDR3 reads CASSIGTLYSGANVLTF. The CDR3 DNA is TGTGCCAGTAGTATAGGGACACTCTACTCTGGGGCCAACGTCCTGACTTTC.

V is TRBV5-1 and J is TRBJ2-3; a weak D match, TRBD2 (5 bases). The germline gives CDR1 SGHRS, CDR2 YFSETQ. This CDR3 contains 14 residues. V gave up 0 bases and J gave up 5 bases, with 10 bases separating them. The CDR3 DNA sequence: TGCGCCAGCAGCTTGGCGGGGTCGCAAGATACGCAGTATTTT. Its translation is CASSLAGSQDTQYF.

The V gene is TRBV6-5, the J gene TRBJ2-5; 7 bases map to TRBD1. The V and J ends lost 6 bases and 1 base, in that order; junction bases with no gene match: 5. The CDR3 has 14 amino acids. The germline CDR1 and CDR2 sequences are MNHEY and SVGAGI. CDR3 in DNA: TGTGCCAGCAGCCGGGACAGCCGCCAAGAGACCCAGTACTTC. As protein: CASSRDSRQETQYF.

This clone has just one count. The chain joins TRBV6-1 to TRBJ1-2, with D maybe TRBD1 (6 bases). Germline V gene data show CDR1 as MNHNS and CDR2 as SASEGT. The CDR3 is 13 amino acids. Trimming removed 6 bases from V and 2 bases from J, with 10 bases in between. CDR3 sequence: CASSGGHNYGYTF. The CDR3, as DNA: TGTGCCAGCAGCGGGGGGCACAACTATGGCTACACCTTC.